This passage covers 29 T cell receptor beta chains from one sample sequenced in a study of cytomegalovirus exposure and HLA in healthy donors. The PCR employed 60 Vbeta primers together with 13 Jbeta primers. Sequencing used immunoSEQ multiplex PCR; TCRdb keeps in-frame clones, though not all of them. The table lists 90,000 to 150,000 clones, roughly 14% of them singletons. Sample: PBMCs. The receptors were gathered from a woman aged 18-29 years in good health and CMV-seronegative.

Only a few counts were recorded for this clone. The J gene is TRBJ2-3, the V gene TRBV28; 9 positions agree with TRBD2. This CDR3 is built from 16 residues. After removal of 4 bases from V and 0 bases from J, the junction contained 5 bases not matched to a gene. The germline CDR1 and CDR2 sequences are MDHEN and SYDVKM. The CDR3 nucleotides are TGTGCCAGCAGTTCTCCTAGCGGGGCTAGCACAGATACGCAGTATTTT. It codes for CASSSPSGASTDTQYF.

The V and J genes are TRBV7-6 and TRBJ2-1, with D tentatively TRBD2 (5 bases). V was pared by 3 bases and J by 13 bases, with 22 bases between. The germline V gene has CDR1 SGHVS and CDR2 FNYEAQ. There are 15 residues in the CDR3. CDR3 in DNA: TGTGCCAGCAGCTTCCCTGGAGTGTACGGGGAGACCCAGTTCTTC. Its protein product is CASSFPGVYGETQFF.

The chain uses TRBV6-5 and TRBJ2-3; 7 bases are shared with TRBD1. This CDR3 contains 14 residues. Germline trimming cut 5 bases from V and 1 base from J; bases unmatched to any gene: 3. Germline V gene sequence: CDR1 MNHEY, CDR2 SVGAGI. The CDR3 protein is CASSLGQGTDTQYF. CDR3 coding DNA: TGTGCCAGCAGTCTCGGACAGGGCACAGATACGCAGTATTTT.

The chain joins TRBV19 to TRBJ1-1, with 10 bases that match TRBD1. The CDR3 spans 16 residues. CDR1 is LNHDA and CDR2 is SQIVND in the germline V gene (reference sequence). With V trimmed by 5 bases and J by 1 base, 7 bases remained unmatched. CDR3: CASSATGTGENTEAFF. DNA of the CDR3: TGTGCCAGTAGTGCCACCGGGACAGGGGAGAACACTGAAGCTTTCTTT.

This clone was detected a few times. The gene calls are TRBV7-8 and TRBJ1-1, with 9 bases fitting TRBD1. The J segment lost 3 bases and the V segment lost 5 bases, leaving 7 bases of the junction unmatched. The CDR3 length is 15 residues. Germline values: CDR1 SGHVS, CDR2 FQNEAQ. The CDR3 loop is CASSPTGGEDTEAFF. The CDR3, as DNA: TGTGCCAGCAGCCCGACAGGGGGGGAGGACACTGAAGCTTTCTTT. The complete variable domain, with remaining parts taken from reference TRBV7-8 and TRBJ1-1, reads GAGVSQSPRYKVAKRGQDVALRCDPISGHVSLFWYQQALGQGPEFLTYFQNEAQLDKSGLPSDRFFAERPEGSVSTLKIQRTQQEDSAVYLCASSPTGGEDTEAFFGQGTRLTVV.

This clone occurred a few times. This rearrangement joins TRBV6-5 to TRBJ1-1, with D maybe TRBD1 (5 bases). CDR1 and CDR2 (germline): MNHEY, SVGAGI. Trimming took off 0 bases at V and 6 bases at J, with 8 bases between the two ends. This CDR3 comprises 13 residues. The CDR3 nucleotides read TGTGCCAGCAGTTACTCATGGGGGGCTGAAGCTTTCTTT. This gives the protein CASSYSWGAEAFF.

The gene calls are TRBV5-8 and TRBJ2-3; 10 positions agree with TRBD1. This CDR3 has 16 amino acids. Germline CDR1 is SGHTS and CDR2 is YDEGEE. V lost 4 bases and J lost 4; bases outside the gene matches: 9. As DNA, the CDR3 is TGTGCCAGCAGCCGAACGACAGGGGGCATTTCAGATACGCAGTATTTT. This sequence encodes CASSRTTGGISDTQYF.

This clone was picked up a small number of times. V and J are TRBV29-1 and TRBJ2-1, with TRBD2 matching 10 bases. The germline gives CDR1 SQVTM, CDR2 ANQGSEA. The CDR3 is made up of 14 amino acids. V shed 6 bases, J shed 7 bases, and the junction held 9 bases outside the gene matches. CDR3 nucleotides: TGCAGCGTAACCGGACTAGCGGCCCAAAATGAGCAGTTCTTC. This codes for CSVTGLAAQNEQFF.

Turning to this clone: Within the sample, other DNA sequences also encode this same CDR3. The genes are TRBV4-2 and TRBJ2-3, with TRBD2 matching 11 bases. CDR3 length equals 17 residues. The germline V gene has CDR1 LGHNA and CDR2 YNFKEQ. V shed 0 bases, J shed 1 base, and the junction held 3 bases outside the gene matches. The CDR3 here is CASSQDQLAGGTDTQYF. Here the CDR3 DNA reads TGTGCCAGCAGCCAAGATCAACTAGCGGGGGGCACAGATACGCAGTATTTT.

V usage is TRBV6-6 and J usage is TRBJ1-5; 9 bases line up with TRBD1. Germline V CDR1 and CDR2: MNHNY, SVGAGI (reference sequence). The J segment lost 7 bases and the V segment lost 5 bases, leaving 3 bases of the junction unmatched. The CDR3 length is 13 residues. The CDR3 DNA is TGTGCCAGCAGTAGACAGGGGGAACAGCCCCAGCATTTT. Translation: CASSRQGEQPQHF.

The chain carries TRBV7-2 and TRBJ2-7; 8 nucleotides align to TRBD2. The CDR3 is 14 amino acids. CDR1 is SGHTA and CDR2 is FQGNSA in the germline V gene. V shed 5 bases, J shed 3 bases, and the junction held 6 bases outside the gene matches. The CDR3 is CASSPSGSYYEQYF. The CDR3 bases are TGTGCCAGCAGCCCTAGCGGGTCCTACTACGAGCAGTACTTC. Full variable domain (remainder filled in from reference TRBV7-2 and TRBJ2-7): GAGVSQSPSNKVTEKGKDVELRCDPISGHTALYWYRQSLGQGLEFLIYFQGNSAPDKSGLPSDRFSAERTGGSVSTLTIQRTQQEDSAVYLCASSPSGSYYEQYFGPGTRLTVT.

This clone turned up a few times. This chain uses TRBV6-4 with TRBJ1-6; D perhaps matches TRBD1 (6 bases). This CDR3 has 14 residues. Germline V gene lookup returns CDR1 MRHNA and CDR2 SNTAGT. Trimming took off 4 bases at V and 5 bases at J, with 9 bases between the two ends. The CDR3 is CASSAQGDNSPLHF. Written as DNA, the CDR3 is TGTGCCAGCAGTGCACAGGGTGATAATTCACCCCTCCACTTT.

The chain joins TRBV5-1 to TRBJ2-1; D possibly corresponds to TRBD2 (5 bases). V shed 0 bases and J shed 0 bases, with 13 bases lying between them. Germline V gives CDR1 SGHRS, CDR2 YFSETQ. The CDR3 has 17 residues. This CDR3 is CASSLVIKAGSYNEQFF. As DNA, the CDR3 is TGCGCCAGCAGCTTGGTAATTAAGGCGGGCTCCTACAATGAGCAGTTCTTC.

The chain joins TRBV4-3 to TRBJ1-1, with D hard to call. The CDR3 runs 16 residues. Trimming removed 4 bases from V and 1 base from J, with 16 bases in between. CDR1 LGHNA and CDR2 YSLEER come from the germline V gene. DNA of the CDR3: TGCGCCAGCAGCCCTCATTCCAACACAGCGAACACTGAAGCTTTCTTT. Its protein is CASSPHSNTANTEAFF.

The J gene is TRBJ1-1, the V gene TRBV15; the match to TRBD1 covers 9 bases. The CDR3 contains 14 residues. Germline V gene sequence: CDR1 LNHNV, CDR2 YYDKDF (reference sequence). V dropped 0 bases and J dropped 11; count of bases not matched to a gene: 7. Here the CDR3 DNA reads TGTGCCACCAGCAGAGAGGCGGGACAGGGTTCTGCTTTCTTT. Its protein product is CATSREAGQGSAFF.

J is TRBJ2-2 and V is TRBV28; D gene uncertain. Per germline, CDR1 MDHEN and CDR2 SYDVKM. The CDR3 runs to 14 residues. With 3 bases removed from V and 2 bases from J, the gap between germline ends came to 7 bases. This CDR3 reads CASSFGGNTGELFF. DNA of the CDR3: TGTGCCAGCAGTTTCGGTGGTAACACCGGGGAGCTGTTTTTT. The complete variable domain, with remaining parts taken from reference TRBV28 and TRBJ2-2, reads DVKVTQSSRYLVKRTGEKVFLECVQDMDHENMFWYRQDPGLGLRLIYFSYDVKMKEKGDIPEGYSVSREKKERFSLILESASTNQTSMYLCASSFGGNTGELFFGEGSRLTVL.

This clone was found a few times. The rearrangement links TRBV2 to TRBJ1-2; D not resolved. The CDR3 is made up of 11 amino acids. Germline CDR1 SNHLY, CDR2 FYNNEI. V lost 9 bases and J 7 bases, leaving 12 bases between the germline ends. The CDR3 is CASLFGGGYTF. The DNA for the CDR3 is TGTGCCAGTCTTTTTGGAGGTGGCTACACCTTC.

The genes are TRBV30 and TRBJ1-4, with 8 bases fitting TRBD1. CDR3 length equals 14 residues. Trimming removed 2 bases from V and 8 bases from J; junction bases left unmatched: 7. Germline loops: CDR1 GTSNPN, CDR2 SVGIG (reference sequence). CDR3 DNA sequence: TGTGCCTGGAGTTTAACAGGGGGGAGGGAAAAACTGTTTTTT. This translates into CAWSLTGGREKLFF.

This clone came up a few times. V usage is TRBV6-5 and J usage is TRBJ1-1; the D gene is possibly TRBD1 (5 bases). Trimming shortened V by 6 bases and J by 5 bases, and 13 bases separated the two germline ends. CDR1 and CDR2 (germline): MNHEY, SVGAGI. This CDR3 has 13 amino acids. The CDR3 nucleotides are TGTGCCAGCAGCCTTGGGGCTTGGACTGAAGCTTTCTTT. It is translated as CASSLGAWTEAFF.

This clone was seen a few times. The CDR3 nucleotides read TGCGCCAGCAGCCAAGGACAGTCTCGGTCGGATGGCTACACCTTC. It specifies CASSQGQSRSDGYTF. V usage is TRBV4-1 and J usage is TRBJ1-2, with D possibly being TRBD1 (5 bases). Germline CDR1 and CDR2: MGHRA and YSYEKL. V lost 1 base, J lost 6 bases, and 15 bases lay in between. This CDR3 spans 15 amino acids.

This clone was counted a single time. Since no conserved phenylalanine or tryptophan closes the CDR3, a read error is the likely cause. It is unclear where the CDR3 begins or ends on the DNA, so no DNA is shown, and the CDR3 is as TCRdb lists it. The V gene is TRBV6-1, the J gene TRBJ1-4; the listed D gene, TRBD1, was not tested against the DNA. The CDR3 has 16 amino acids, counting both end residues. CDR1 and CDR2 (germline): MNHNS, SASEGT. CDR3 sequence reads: CASSEAVGTGDEKMFL.

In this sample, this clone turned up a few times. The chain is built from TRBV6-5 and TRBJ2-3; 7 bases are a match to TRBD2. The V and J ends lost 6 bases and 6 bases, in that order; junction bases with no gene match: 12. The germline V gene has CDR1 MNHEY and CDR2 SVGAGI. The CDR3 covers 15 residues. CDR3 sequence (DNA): TGTGCCAGCAGCAGACTAGCCCGGGAGTGGGATACGCAGTATTTT. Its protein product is CASSRLAREWDTQYF.

The CDR3, as DNA: TGTGCCACCAGGTCAGGGTCCGGCTCTGGGGCCAACGTCCTGACTTTC. This encodes CATRSGSGSGANVLTF. The chain uses TRBV15 and TRBJ2-6; TRBD1 is a possible D gene (5 bases). The CDR3 has 16 amino acids. The V end was cut by 6 bases, the J end by 0 bases, with 12 bases between. Germline-derived CDR1 and CDR2 are LNHNV and YYDKDF (reference sequence). The whole variable domain, remainder taken from reference TRBV15 and TRBJ2-6, is DAMVIQNPRYQVTQFGKPVTLSCSQTLNHNVMYWYQQKSSQAPKLLFHYYDKDFNNEADTPDNFQSRRPNTSFCFLDIRSPGLGDTAMYLCATRSGSGSGANVLTFGAGSRLTVL.

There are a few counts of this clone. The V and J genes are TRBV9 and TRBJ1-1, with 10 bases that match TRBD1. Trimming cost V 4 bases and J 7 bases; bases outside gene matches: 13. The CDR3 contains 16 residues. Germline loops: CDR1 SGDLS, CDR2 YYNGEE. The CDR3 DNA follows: TGTGCCAGCAGCCCAGGGACAGGGGCGGATGCGCTTGAAGCTTTCTTT. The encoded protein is CASSPGTGADALEAFF.

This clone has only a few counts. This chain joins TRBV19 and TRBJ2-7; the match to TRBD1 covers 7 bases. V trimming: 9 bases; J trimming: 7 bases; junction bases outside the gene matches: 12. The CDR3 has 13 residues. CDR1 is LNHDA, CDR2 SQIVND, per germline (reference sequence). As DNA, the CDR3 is TGTGCCAGCCGGGACAGCCGTCTTTTAGAGCAGTACTTC. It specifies CASRDSRLLEQYF.

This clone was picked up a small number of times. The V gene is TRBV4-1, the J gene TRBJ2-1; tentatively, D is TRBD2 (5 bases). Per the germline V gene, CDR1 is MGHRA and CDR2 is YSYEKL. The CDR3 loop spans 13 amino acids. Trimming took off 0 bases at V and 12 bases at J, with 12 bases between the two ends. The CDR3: CASSQDMNEGQFF. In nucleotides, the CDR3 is TGCGCCAGCAGCCAAGATATGAATGAGGGGCAGTTCTTC.

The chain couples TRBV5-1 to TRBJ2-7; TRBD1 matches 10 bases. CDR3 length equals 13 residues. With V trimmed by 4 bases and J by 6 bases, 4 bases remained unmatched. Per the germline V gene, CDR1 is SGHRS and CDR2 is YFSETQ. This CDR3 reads CASSPGTGAEQYF. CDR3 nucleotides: TGCGCCAGCAGCCCCGGGACAGGGGCCGAGCAGTACTTC.

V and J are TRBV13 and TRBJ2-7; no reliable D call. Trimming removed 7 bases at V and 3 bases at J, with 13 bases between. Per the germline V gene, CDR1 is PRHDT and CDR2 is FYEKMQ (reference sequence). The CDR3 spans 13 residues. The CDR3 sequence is CASTFNIIYEQYF. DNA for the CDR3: TGTGCCAGCACTTTCAACATTATCTACGAGCAGTACTTC.

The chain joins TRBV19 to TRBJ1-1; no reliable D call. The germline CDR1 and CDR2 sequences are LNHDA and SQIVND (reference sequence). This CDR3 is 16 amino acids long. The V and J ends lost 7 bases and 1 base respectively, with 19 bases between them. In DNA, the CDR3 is TGTGCCAGTAATCCTTCTGCGGGAGGGCCGAACACTGAAGCTTTCTTT. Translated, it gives CASNPSAGGPNTEAFF.